The subject of this entry is one T cell receptor (beta chain). In germline, CDR1 is SGHTA, CDR2 FQGTGA. The CDR3 runs 14 residues. With 5 bases removed from V and 2 bases from J, the gap between germline ends came to 12 bases. Amplification yielded TCR beta CDR3 regions, with RNA transcripts as the source. The primer set for the first-round RT-PCR of the TCR CDR3 was HTBI. From the multiplex PCR reads, TCRdb called clonotypes with MiXCR, one entry per CDR3 protein. The table includes a few hundred thousand distinct CDR3 sequences, 40% to 50% detected once. This entry belongs to a study of T cells in Graves' hyperthyroidism and ophthalmopathy.

Material: peripheral blood or thyroid tissue (not recorded which). The TCR sequence derives from an adult woman with Graves' disease, either hyperthyroidism or ophthalmopathy (not recorded which). V and J are TRBV7-3 and TRBJ1-2; D unresolved. The CDR3 is CASSLDGLNYGYTF. The CDR3, as DNA: TGTGCCAGCAGCCTTGACGGACTAAACTATGGCTACACCTTC. Supplemented by reference TRBV7-3 and TRBJ1-2, the full variable domain reads GAGVSQTPSNKVTEKGKYVELRCDPISGHTALYWYRQSLGQGPEFLIYFQGTGAADDSGLPNDRFFAVRPEGSVSTLKIQRTERGDSAVYLCASSLDGLNYGYTFGSGTRLTVV.